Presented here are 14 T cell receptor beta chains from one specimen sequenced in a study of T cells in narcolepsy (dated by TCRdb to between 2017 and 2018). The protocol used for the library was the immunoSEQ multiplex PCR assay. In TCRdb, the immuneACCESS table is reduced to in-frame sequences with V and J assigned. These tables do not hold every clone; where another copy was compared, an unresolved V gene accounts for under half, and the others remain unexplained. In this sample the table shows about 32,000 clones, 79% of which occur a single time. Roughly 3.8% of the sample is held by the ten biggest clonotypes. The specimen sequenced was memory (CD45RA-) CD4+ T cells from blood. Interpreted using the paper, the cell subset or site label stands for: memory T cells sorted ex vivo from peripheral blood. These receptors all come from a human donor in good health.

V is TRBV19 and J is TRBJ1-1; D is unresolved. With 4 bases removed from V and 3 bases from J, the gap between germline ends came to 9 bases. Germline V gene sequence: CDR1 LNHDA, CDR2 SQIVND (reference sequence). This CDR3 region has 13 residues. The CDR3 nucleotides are TGTGCCAGTAGTAGCCAGCGGGACACTGAAGCTTTCTTT. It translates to CASSSQRDTEAFF.

The CDR3, as DNA: TGTGCCAGCACCCCTGGGAGTCCCGGGGGGGAGCTGTTTTTT. Translating gives CASTPGSPGGELFF. The chain uses TRBV9 and TRBJ2-2, with D tentatively TRBD2 (5 bases). The germline V and J ends were trimmed by 6 bases and 8 bases, with 17 bases remaining between them. The CDR3 extends over 14 amino acids. Germline loops: CDR1 SGDLS, CDR2 YYNGEE.

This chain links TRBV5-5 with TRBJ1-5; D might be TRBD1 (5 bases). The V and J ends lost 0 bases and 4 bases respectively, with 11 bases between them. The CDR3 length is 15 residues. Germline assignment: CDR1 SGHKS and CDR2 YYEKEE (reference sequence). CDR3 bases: TGTGCCAGCAGCTTGGCGCCGGGGCAAAATCAGCCCCAGCATTTT. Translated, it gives CASSLAPGQNQPQHF.

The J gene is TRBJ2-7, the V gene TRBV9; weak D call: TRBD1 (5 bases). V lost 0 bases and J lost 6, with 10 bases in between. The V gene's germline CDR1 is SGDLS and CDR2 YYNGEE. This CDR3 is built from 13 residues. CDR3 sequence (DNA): TGTGCCAGCAGCGTAGGGCAGGGTGGCGAGCAGTACTTC. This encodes CASSVGQGGEQYF.

CDR3 sequence (DNA): TGTGCCAGCAGTGAATTGGAGCCCCGACGTTATGGCTACACCTTC. As protein: CASSELEPRRYGYTF. The gene calls are TRBV2 and TRBJ1-2; D uncertain. CDR3 length equals 15 residues. Germline V gene data show CDR1 as SNHLY and CDR2 as FYNNEI. Between the trimmed V and J ends, which lost 2 bases and 5 bases, there was a span of 15 bases.

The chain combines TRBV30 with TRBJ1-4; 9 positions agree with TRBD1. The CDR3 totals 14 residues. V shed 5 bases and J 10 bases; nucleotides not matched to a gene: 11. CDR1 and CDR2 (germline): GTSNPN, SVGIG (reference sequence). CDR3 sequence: CAWGSGTGYGKLFF. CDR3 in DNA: TGTGCCTGGGGGTCCGGGACAGGGTATGGAAAACTGTTTTTT.

In DNA, the CDR3 is TGTGCCAGTAGTATAATGGCTAGTAACGCCTACGAGCAGTACTTC. Translation: CASSIMASNAYEQYF. The chain combines TRBV19 with TRBJ2-7; D remains ambiguous. CDR1 and CDR2 (germline): LNHDA, SQIVND (reference sequence). The CDR3 is 15 amino acids. V was clipped by 2 bases and J by 2 bases, with 13 bases between them.

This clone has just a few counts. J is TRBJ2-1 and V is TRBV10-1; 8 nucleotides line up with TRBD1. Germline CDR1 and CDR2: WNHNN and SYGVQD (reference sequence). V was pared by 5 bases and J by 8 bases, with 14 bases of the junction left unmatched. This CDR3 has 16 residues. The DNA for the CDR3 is TGCGCCAGCAGTCCGACAGGGGACCGGGTGAGGGATGAGCAGTTCTTC. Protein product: CASSPTGDRVRDEQFF.

Here the CDR3 DNA reads TGTGCCAGCATTCAAGGGAGGGCCGGGGATGAGCAGTTCTTC. This gives the protein CASIQGRAGDEQFF. The chain employs TRBV2 and TRBJ2-1; 7 bases agree with TRBD2. This CDR3 comprises 14 residues. Germline V gene data show CDR1 as SNHLY and CDR2 as FYNNEI. The trim removed 7 bases at V and 8 bases at J, leaving 11 bases unmatched.

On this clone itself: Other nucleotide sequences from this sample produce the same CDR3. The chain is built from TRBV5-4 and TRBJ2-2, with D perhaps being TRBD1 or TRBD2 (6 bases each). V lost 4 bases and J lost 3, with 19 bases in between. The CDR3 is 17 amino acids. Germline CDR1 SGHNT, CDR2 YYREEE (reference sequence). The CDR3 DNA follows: TGTGCCAGCAGCGCAACGGGGGCCCGGGCTCACACCGGGGAGCTGTTTTTT. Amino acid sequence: CASSATGARAHTGELFF.

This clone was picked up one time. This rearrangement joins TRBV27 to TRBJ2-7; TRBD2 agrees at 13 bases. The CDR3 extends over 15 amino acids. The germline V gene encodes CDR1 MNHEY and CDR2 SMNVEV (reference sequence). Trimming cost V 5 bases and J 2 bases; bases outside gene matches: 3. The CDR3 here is CASSPGLAGAYEQYF. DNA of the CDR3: TGTGCCAGCAGTCCAGGACTAGCGGGAGCCTACGAGCAGTACTTC.

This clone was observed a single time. CDR3 DNA sequence: TGTGCCAGCAGCTTACAGGGGGGAGGCTCCTACGAGCAGTACTTC. Protein product: CASSLQGGGSYEQYF. J is TRBJ2-7 and V is TRBV7-2, with a tentative D call TRBD1 (7 bases). This CDR3 comprises 15 residues. Trimming removed 2 bases from V and 0 bases from J, with 11 bases in between. Germline CDR1 and CDR2: SGHTA and FQGNSA.

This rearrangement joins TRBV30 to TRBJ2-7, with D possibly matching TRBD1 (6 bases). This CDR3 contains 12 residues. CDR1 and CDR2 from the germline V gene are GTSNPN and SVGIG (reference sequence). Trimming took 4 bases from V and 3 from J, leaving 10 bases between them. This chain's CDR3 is CAWTRGSYEQYF. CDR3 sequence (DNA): TGTGCCTGGACCAGGGGCAGCTACGAGCAGTACTTC.

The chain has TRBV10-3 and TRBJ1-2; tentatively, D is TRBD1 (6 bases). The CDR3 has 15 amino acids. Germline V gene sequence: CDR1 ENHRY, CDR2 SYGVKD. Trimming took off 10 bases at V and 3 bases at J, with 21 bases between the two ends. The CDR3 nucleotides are TGTGCCACCGCGGGGGGCGCCGAGGGGGACTATGGCTACACCTTC. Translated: CATAGGAEGDYGYTF.